A selection of T cell receptor beta chains follows, all from one sample in a study of blood T cell repertoires in COVID-19. Clones were sequenced by immunoSEQ multiplex PCR, and TCRdb holds only the in-frame ones, with some missing. The table shows under 200,000 clones, with about four fifths occurring only once. The sample consisted of peripheral blood. These TCRs come from a woman between 35 and 50 years old with COVID-19, enrolled during active disease. Both conserved end residues are part of each CDR3. The D gene is left open where the match is weak. Expanded clones get a size class; other rows say once, few or many, or leave the size out.

V: TRBV9; D: NA; J: TRBJ1-3; size: NA; CDR3: CASSARVGGSGNTIYF; DNA: TGTGCCAGCAGCGCTCGAGTAGGGGGCTCTGGAAACACCATATATTTT
V: TRBV11-2; D: NA; J: TRBJ1-1; size: NA; CDR3: CASSLSLTEAFF; DNA: TGTGCCAGCAGCTTGAGCCTGACTGAAGCTTTCTTT
V: TRBV5-8; D: NA; J: TRBJ2-5; size: few; CDR3: CASIRGYQETQYF; DNA: TGTGCCAGCATCAGGGGCTACCAAGAGACCCAGTACTTC
V: TRBV11-2; D: TRBD1; J: TRBJ1-5; size: once; CDR3: CASSLEWDRYNQPQHF; DNA: TGTGCCAGCAGCTTAGAATGGGACAGGTACAATCAGCCCCAGCATTTT
V: TRBV9; D: NA; J: TRBJ1-1; size: NA; CDR3: CASSLLDLGRTEAFF; DNA: TGTGCCAGCAGCCTGTTGGATTTAGGGAGAACTGAAGCTTTCTTT
V: TRBV7-9; D: TRBD2; J: TRBJ2-1; size: few; CDR3: CASSPPSGGLNEQFF; DNA: TGTGCCAGCAGCCCCCCCAGCGGGGGGCTCAATGAGCAGTTCTTC
V: TRBV7-6; D: NA; J: TRBJ1-3; size: NA; CDR3: CASSLAGPGGLGNTIYF; DNA: TGTGCCAGCAGCTTAGCGGGCCCGGGAGGGCTTGGAAACACCATATATTTT
V: TRBV6-5; D: NA; J: TRBJ1-2; size: NA; CDR3: CASRTGSGYGYTF; DNA: TGTGCCAGCAGAACGGGATCAGGCTATGGCTACACCTTC
V: TRBV27; D: TRBD2; J: TRBJ2-7; size: few; CDR3: CASSSLAGEIYEQYF; DNA: TGTGCCAGCAGTTCGCTAGCGGGGGAAATCTACGAGCAGTACTTC
V: TRBV5-1; D: TRBD1; J: TRBJ2-2; size: NA; CDR3: CASSLPGGSTGELFF; DNA: TGCGCCAGCAGCTTGCCAGGGGGTTCCACCGGGGAGCTGTTTTTT
V: TRBV7-2; D: NA; J: TRBJ1-2; size: few; CDR3: CASSFAGDFYGYTF; DNA: TGTGCCAGCAGCTTTGCAGGGGATTTCTATGGCTACACCTTC
V: TRBV2; D: NA; J: TRBJ2-7; size: NA; CDR3: CASISGSSYEQYF; DNA: TGTGCCAGCATTAGCGGCAGCTCCTACGAGCAGTACTTC
V: TRBV2; D: TRBD2; J: TRBJ2-7; size: NA; CDR3: CASSEILAPHSYEQYF; DNA: TGTGCCAGCAGTGAGATACTAGCGCCTCATTCCTACGAGCAGTACTTC
V: TRBV25-1; D: NA; J: TRBJ1-1; size: NA; CDR3: CASSEWGDTEAFF; DNA: TGTGCCAGCAGTGAGTGGGGGGACACTGAAGCTTTCTTT
V: TRBV3-1/TRBV3-2; D: TRBD2; J: TRBJ2-7; size: NA; CDR3: CASSRRLAGGPVSYEQYF; DNA: TGTGCCAGCAGCCGACGACTAGCGGGGGGGCCGGTTTCCTACGAGCAGTACTTC
V: TRBV7-9; D: NA; J: TRBJ2-7; size: NA; CDR3: CASSLLGSEQYF; DNA: TGTGCCAGCAGCTTACTTGGGAGCGAGCAGTACTTC
V: TRBV3-1/TRBV3-2; D: NA; J: TRBJ2-7; size: NA; CDR3: CASSQESTYEQYF; DNA: TGTGCCAGCAGCCAAGAATCAACCTACGAGCAGTACTTC
V: TRBV10-3; D: TRBD2; J: TRBJ2-1; size: NA; CDR3: CAISESREGYNEQFF; DNA: TGTGCCATCAGTGAGTCTAGGGAGGGCTACAATGAGCAGTTCTTC
V: TRBV2; D: NA; J: TRBJ1-3; size: NA; CDR3: CASSEGGLYSGNTIYF; DNA: TGTGCCAGCAGTGAGGGGGGTCTATACTCTGGAAACACCATATATTTT
V: TRBV11-3; D: NA; J: TRBJ2-7; size: NA; CDR3: CASSSTQGGYEQYF; DNA: TGTGCCAGCAGCTCGACACAGGGAGGGTACGAGCAGTACTTC